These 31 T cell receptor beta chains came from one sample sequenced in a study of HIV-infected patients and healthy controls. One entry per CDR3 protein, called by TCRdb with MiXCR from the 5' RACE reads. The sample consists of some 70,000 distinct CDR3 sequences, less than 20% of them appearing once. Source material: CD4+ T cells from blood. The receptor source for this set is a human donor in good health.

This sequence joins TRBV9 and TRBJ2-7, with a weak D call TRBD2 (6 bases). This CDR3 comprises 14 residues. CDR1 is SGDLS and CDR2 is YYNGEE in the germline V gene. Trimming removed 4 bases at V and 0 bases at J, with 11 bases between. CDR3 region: CASSPRDSSYEQYF. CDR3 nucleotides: TGTGCCAGCAGCCCCCGGGACTCCTCCTACGAGCAGTACTTC.

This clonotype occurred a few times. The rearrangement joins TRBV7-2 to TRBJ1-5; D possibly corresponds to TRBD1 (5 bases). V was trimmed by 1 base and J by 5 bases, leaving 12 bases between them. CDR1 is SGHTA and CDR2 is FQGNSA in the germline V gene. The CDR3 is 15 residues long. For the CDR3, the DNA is TGTGCCAGCAGCTTAGTGGTGGGGCTAGATCAGCCCCAGCATTTT. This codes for CASSLVVGLDQPQHF.

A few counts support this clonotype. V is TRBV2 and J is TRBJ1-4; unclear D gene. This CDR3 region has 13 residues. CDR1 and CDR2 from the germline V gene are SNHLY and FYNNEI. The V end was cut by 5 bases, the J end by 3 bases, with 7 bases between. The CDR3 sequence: CASSRSANEKLFF. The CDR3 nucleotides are TGTGCCAGCAGTCGCAGCGCTAATGAAAAACTGTTTTTT.

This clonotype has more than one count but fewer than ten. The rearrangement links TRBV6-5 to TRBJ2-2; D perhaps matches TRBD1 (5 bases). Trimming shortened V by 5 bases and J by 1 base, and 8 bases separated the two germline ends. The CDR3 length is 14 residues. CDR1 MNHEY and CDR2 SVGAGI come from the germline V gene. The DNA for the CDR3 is TGTGCCAGCAGTCTAAGGGGGAACACCGGGGAGCTGTTTTTT. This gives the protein CASSLRGNTGELFF.

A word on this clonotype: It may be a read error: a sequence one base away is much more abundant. Written as DNA, the CDR3 is TGTGCCAGCAGCCCCGGGAACGAGCAGTACTTC. Protein sequence: CASSPGNEQYF. V is TRBV2 and J is TRBJ2-7, with D possibly being TRBD2 (5 bases). CDR3 length equals 11 residues. Germline V gene data show CDR1 as SNHLY and CDR2 as FYNNEI. The germline V and J ends were trimmed by 6 bases and 5 bases, with 8 bases remaining between them. The variable domain in full, completed from reference TRBV2 and TRBJ2-7, reads EPEVTQTPSHQVTQMGQEVILRCVPISNHLYFYWYRQILGQKVEFLVSFYNNEISEKSEIFDDQFSVERPDGSNFTLKIRSTKLEDSAMYFCASSPGNEQYFGPGTRLTVT.

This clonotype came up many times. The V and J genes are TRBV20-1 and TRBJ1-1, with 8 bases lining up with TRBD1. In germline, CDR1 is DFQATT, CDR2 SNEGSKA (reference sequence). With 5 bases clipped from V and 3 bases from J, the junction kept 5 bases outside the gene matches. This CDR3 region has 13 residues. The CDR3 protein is CSAWTGIYTEAFF. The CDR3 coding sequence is TGCAGTGCTTGGACAGGGATTTACACTGAAGCTTTCTTT.

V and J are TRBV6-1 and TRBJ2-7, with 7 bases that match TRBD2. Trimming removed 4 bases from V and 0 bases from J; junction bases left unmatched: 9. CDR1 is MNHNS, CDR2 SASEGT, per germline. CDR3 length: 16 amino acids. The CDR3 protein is CASSATIAGSSYEQYF. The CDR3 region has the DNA TGTGCCAGCAGTGCCACCATAGCGGGCAGCTCCTACGAGCAGTACTTC.

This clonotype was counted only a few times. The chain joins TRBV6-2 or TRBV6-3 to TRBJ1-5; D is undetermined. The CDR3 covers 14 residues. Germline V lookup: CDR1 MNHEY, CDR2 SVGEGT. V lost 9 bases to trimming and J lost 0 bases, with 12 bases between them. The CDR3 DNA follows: TGTGCCAGTGGTCCCACGAATAGCAATCAGCCCCAGCATTTT. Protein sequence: CASGPTNSNQPQHF.

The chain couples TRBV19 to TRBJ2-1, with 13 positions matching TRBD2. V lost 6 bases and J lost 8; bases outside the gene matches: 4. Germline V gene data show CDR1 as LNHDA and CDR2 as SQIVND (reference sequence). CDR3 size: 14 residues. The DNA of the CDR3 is TGTGCCAGTAGGAGACTAGCGGGAGGCGATGAGCAGTTCTTC. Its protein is CASRRLAGGDEQFF. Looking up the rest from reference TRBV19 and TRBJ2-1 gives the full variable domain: DGGITQSPKYLFRKEGQNVTLSCEQNLNHDAMYWYRQDPGQGLRLIYYSQIVNDFQKGDIAEGYSVSREKKESFPLTVTSAQKNPTAFYLCASRRLAGGDEQFFGPGTRLTVL.

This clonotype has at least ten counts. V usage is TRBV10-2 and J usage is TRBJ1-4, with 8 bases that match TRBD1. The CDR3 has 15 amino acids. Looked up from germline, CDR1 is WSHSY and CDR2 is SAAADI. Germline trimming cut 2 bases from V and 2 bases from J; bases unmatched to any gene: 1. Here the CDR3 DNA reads TGCGCCAGCAGTGAGGACAGGGGTACTAATGAAAAACTGTTTTTT. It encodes CASSEDRGTNEKLFF.

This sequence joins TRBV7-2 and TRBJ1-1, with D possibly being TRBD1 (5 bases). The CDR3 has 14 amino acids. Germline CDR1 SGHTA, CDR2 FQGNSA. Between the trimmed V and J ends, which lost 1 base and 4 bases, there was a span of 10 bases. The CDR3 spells CASSLVKGSTEAFF. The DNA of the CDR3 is TGTGCCAGCAGCTTAGTCAAGGGGAGCACTGAAGCTTTCTTT.

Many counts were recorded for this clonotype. The DNA for the CDR3 is TGTGCCAGCAGCTTTGATTCCCCGGGAGCGGGAGTCGCCGGGGAGCTGTTTTTT. Translated: CASSFDSPGAGVAGELFF. The chain uses TRBV7-9 and TRBJ2-2; 8 bases agree with TRBD2. The CDR3 runs to 18 residues. Germline CDR1 reads SEHNR; CDR2 reads FQNEAQ (reference sequence). Germline trimming cut 3 bases from V and 6 bases from J; bases unmatched to any gene: 15.

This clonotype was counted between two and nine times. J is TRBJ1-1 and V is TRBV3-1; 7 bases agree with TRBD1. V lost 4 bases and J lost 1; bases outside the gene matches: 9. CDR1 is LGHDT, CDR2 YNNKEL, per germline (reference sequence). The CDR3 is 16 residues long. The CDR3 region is CASSRGQWVRNTEAFF. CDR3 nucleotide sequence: TGTGCCAGCAGCCGGGGACAGTGGGTACGGAACACTGAAGCTTTCTTT.

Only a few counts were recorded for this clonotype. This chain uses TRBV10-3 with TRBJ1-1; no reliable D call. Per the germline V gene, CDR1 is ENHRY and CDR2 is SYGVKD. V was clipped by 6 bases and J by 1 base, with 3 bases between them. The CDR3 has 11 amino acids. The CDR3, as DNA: TGTGCCATCAGACAGAACACTGAAGCTTTCTTT. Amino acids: CAIRQNTEAFF.

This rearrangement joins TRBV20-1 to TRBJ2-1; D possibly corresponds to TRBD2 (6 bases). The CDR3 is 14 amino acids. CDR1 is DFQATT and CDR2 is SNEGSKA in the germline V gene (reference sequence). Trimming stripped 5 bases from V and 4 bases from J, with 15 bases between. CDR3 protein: CSAREPRGYNEQFF. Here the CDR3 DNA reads TGCAGTGCTCGGGAGCCACGTGGGTACAATGAGCAGTTCTTC.

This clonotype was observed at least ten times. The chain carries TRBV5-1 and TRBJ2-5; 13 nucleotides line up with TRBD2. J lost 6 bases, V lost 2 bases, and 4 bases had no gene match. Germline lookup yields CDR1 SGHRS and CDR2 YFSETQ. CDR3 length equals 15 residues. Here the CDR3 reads CASSLGTSGEKTQYF. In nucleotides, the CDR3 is TGCGCCAGCAGCTTAGGGACTAGCGGGGAGAAGACCCAGTACTTC.

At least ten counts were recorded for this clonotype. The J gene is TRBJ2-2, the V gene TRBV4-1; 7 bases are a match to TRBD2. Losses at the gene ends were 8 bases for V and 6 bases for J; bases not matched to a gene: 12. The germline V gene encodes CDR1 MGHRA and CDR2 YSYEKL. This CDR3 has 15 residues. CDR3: CASSRLAVVPGELFF. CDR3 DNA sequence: TGCGCCAGCTCTAGGCTAGCGGTGGTTCCCGGGGAGCTGTTTTTT.

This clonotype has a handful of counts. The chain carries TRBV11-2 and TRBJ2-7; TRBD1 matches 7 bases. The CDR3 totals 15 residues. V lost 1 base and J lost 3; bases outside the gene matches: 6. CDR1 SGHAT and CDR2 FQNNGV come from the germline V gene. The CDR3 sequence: CASSLVPTGNYEQYF. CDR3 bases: TGTGCCAGCAGCTTAGTGCCGACAGGGAACTACGAGCAGTACTTC.

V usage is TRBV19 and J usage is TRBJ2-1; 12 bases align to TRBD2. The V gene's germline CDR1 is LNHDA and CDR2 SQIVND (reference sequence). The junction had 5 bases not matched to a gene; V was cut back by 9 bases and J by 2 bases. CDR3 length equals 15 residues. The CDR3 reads CASETSGRPYNEQFF. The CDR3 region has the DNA TGTGCCAGCGAGACTAGCGGGAGACCCTACAATGAGCAGTTCTTC.

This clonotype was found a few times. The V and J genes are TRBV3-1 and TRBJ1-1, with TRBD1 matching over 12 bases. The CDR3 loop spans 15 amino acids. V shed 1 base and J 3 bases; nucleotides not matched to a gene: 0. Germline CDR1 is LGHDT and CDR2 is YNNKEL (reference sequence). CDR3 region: CASSQGDRGHTEAFF. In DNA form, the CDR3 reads TGTGCCAGCAGCCAAGGGGACAGGGGGCACACTGAAGCTTTCTTT.

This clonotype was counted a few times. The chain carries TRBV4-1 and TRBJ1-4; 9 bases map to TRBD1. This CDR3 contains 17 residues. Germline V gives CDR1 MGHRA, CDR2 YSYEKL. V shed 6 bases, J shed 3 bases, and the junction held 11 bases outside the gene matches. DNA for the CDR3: TGCGCCAGCAGAAATGCACCGACAGGGGGATCTAATGAAAAACTGTTTTTT. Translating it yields CASRNAPTGGSNEKLFF.

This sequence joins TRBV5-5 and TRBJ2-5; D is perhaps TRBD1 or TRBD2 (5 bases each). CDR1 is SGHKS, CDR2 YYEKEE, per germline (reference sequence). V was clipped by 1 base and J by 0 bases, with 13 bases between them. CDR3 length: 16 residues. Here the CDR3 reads CASSLRAGTHQETQYF. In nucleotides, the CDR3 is TGTGCCAGCAGCTTGAGGGCAGGGACCCACCAAGAGACCCAGTACTTC.

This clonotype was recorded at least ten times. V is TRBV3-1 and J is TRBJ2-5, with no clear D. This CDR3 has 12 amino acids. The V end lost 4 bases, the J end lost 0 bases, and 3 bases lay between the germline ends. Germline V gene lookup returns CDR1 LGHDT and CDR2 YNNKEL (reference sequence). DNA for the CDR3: TGTGCCAGCAGCCCAAACCAAGAGACCCAGTACTTC. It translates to CASSPNQETQYF.

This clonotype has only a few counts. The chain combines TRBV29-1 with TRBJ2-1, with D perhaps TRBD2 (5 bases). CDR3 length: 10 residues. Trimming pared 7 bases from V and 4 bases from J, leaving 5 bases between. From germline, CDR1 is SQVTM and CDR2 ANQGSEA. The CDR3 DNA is TGCAGCGCGGGATACAATGAGCAGTTCTTC. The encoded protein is CSAGYNEQFF.

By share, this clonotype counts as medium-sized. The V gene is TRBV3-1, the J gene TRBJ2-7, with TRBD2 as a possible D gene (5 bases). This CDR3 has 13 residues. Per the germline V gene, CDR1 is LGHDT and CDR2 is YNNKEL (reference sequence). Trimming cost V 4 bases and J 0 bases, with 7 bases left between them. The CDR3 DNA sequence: TGTGCCAGCAGCCCGGGATACTCCTACGAGCAGTACTTC. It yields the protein CASSPGYSYEQYF.

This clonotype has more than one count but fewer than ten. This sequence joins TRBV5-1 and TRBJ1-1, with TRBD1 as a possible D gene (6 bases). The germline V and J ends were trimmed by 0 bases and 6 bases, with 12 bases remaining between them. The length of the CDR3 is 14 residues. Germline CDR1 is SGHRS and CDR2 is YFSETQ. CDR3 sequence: CASSLAPTGAEAFF. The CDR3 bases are TGCGCCAGCAGCTTGGCCCCGACAGGTGCTGAAGCTTTCTTT.

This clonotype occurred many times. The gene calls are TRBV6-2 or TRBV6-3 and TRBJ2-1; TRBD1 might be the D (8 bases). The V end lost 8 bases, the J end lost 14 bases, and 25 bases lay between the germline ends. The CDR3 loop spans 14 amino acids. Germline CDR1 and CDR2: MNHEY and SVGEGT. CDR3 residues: CASHGTGGGGAEFF. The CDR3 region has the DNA TGTGCCAGCCATGGGACAGGAGGAGGGGGGGCCGAGTTCTTC.

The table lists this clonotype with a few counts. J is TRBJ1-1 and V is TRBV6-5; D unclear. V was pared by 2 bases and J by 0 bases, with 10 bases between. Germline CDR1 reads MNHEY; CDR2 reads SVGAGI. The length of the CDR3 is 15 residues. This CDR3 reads CASSYRGRMNTEAFF. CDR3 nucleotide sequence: TGTGCCAGCAGTTACCGAGGCCGCATGAACACTGAAGCTTTCTTT.

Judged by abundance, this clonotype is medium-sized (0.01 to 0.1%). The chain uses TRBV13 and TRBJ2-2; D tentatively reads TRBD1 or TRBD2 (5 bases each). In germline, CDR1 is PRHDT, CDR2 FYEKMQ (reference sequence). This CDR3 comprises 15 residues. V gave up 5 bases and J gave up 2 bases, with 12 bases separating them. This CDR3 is CASSLLGENTGELFF. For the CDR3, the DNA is TGTGCCAGCAGCCTACTAGGGGAAAACACCGGGGAGCTGTTTTTT.

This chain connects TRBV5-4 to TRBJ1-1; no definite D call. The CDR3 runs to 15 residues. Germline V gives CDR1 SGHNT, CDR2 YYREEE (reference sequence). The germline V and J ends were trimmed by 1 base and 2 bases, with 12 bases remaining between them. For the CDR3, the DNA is TGTGCCAGCAGCTTGCCGTATAAGGGAAACACTGAAGCTTTCTTT. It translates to CASSLPYKGNTEAFF.

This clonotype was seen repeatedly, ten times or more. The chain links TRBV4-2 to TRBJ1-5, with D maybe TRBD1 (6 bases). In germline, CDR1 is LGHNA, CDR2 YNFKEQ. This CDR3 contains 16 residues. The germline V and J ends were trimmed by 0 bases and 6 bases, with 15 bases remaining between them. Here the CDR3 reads CASSQDSGARSQPQHF. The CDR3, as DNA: TGTGCCAGCAGCCAAGACTCAGGGGCGCGTAGTCAGCCCCAGCATTTT.